This T cell receptor beta chain was sequenced during a study of blood T cell repertoires in COVID-19. The V gene's germline CDR1 is MNHEY and CDR2 SMNVEV (reference sequence). V shed 7 bases and J 1 base; nucleotides not matched to a gene: 7. This CDR3 spans 15 amino acids. Before being deemed recovered, Cohort 3 donors had two negative PCRs, clearance, or symptom resolution. Using immunoSEQ multiplex PCR, the repertoire was profiled, and TCRdb retains in-frame clones only, with some absent. The table lists 350,000 or so clones, roughly nine tenths of them singletons. This TCR came from a young woman who had recovered from COVID-19. Input material: PBMCs or T cells enriched from blood (not recorded which). V is TRBV27 and J is TRBJ1-5, with 7 bases lining up with TRBD1. CDR3 sequence (DNA): TGTGCCAGCAAACTATTGGACAGGAGCAATCAGCCCCAGCATTTT. It is translated as CASKLLDRSNQPQHF.